These 9 T cell receptor beta chains originate from one sample sequenced in a study of T-cell reconstitution after alpha-beta-depleted transplantation in children. This sample's TCRbeta library carried unique molecular identifier barcodes. A single record per CDR3 protein comes from TCRdb applying MiXCR to the PCR reads. This sample carries about 610,000 distinct CDR3 sequences, under 12% of them seen once, and the ten largest clones take less than 5%. The sample here was PBMCs from the stem cell graft donor, taken from the stem cell graft. The receptors derive from a human donor who donated a stem cell graft to a child with acute myeloid leukemia.

This clonotype was detected many times. The chain has TRBV7-8 and TRBJ2-3; 10 bases line up with TRBD1. The junction had 12 bases not matched to a gene; V was cut back by 6 bases and J by 6 bases. The V gene's germline CDR1 is SGHVS and CDR2 FQNEAQ. The CDR3 consists of 16 residues. The CDR3, as DNA: TGTGCCAGCAGTCCCCTCGACAGGGGGCTAATGGATACGCAGTATTTT. As protein: CASSPLDRGLMDTQYF.

This clonotype was found a few times. V and J are TRBV27 and TRBJ2-5; 11 bases line up with TRBD2. Looked up from germline, CDR1 is MNHEY and CDR2 is SMNVEV (reference sequence). V lost 3 bases, J lost 8 bases, and 8 bases stayed unmatched. The CDR3 covers 15 residues. In DNA form, the CDR3 reads TGTGCCAGCAGTTTCAGACTAGCGGGACCCAGTACCCAGTACTTC. Protein: CASSFRLAGPSTQYF.

A few counts support this clonotype. The V gene is TRBV4-2, the J gene TRBJ2-7; D is perhaps TRBD2 (5 bases). From germline, CDR1 is LGHNA and CDR2 YNFKEQ. Trimming removed 4 bases from V and 3 bases from J, with 22 bases in between. The CDR3 length is 17 residues. The CDR3 loop is CASSPDAGERLIYEQYF. The CDR3 DNA reads TGTGCCAGCAGCCCCGACGCCGGGGAGAGGCTTATCTACGAGCAGTACTTC.

V gene TRBV7-9 combines with J gene TRBJ2-7, with D possibly being TRBD1 or TRBD2 (5 bases each). Looked up from germline, CDR1 is SEHNR and CDR2 is FQNEAQ (reference sequence). Trimming removed 6 bases at V and 5 bases at J, with 20 bases between. The CDR3 length is 15 residues. CDR3 in DNA: TGTGCCAGCAGGGATACGGGGCAGGCCGGGAACGAGCAGTACTTC. This gives the protein CASRDTGQAGNEQYF. The variable domain in full, with the rest retrieved from reference TRBV7-9 and TRBJ2-7, is DTGVSQNPRHKITKRGQNVTFRCDPISEHNRLYWYRQTLGQGPEFLTYFQNEAQLEKSRLLSDRFSAERPKGSFSTLEIQRTEQGDSAMYLCASRDTGQAGNEQYFGPGTRLTVT.

This clonotype showed up many times. V gene TRBV5-6 combines with J gene TRBJ2-3; TRBD2 matches at 11 bases. The CDR3 has 18 amino acids. Trimming cost V 1 base and J 0 bases; bases outside gene matches: 7. From germline, CDR1 is SGHDT and CDR2 YYEEEE. In DNA form, the CDR3 reads TGTGCCAGCAGCTTGACTAGCGGGAGCGGTGGGAGCACAGATACGCAGTATTTT. Translated, it gives CASSLTSGSGGSTDTQYF.

This rearrangement joins TRBV7-8 to TRBJ2-1, with 9 bases aligning to TRBD2. The CDR3 extends over 14 amino acids. Germline trimming cut 5 bases from V and 9 bases from J; bases unmatched to any gene: 8. CDR1 is SGHVS, CDR2 FQNEAQ, per germline. The chain's CDR3 is CASSNSGRTGEQFF. The CDR3 coding sequence is TGTGCCAGCAGCAACAGCGGGAGGACTGGTGAGCAGTTCTTC.

The rearrangement joins TRBV29-1 to TRBJ2-3; 8 bases map to TRBD1. CDR1 is SQVTM, CDR2 ANQGSEA, per germline. J gave up 2 bases and V 7 bases, and 5 bases lay outside the gene matches. The length of the CDR3 is 13 residues. The chain's CDR3 is CSARQGPTDTQYF. As DNA, the CDR3 is TGCAGCGCCAGACAGGGGCCCACAGATACGCAGTATTTT.

This clonotype showed up just a few times. The V call is TRBV3-1, the J call TRBJ2-7; possible D gene TRBD2, 5 bases. CDR1 is LGHDT, CDR2 YNNKEL, per germline (reference sequence). V gave up 1 base and J gave up 0 bases, with 13 bases separating them. The CDR3 has 16 amino acids. In DNA, the CDR3 is TGTGCCAGCAGCCAAGTGGACTTTGGTGACTCCTACGAGCAGTACTTC. It yields the protein CASSQVDFGDSYEQYF.

The chain links TRBV20-1 to TRBJ2-1; TRBD2 matches at 9 bases. Germline V gene lookup returns CDR1 DFQATT and CDR2 SNEGSKA (reference sequence). This CDR3 is 14 amino acids long. Trimming removed 7 bases from V and 6 bases from J; junction bases left unmatched: 10. CDR3 nucleotide sequence: TGCAGTGTCCTGACTAGCGGAAAGCGCAATGAGCAGTTCTTC. Protein: CSVLTSGKRNEQFF.